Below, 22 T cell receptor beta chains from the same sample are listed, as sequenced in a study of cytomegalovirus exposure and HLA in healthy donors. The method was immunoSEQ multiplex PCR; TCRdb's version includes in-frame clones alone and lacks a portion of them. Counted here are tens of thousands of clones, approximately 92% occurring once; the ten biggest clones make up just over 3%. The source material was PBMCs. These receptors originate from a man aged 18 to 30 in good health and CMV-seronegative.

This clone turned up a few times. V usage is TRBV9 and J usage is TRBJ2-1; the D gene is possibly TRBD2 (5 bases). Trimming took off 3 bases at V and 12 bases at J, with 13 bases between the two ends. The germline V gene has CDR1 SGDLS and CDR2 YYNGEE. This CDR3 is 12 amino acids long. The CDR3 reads CASSGGVTVQFF. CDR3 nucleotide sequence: TGTGCCAGCAGCGGGGGAGTAACCGTGCAGTTCTTC.

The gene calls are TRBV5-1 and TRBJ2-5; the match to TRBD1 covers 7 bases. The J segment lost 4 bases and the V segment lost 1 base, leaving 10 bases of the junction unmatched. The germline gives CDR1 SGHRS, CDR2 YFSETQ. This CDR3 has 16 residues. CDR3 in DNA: TGCGCCAGCAGCTTGAAGGGGGCCGCGCTTTCAGAGACCCAGTACTTC. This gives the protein CASSLKGAALSETQYF.

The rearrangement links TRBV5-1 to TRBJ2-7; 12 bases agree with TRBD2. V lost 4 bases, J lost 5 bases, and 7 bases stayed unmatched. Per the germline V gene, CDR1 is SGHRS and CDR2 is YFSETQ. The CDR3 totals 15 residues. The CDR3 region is CASSPRTSGTHEQYF. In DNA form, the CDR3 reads TGCGCCAGCAGCCCCCGGACTAGCGGGACCCACGAGCAGTACTTC.

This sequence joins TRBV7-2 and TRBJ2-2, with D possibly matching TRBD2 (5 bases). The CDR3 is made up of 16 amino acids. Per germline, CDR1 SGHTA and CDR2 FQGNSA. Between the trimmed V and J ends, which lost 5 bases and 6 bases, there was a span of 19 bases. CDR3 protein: CASSPSASSLPGELFF. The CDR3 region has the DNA TGTGCCAGCAGCCCAAGTGCTAGCTCATTGCCCGGGGAGCTGTTTTTT.

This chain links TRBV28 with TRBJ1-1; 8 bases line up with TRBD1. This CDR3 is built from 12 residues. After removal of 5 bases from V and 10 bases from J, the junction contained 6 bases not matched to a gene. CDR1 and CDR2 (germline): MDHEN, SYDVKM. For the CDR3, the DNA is TGTGCCAGCAGTGAAACCGGGACAGGAGCTTTCTTT. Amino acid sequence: CASSETGTGAFF.

The CDR3 is CASSPGANEKLFF. The CDR3 nucleotides read TGTGCCAGCTCACCAGGGGCAAATGAAAAACTGTTTTTT. The genes are TRBV18 and TRBJ1-4, with D maybe TRBD1 (5 bases). Trimming shortened V by 2 bases and J by 5 bases, and 6 bases separated the two germline ends. The CDR3 has 13 amino acids. CDR1 and CDR2 from the germline V gene are KGHSH and LQKENI.

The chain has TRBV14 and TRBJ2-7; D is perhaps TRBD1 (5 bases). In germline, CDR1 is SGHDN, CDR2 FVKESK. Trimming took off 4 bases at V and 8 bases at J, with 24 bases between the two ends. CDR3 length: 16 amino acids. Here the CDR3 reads CASSPTPAAEGEKQYF. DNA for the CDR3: TGTGCCAGCAGCCCAACCCCCGCCGCGGAAGGGGAAAAGCAGTACTTC.

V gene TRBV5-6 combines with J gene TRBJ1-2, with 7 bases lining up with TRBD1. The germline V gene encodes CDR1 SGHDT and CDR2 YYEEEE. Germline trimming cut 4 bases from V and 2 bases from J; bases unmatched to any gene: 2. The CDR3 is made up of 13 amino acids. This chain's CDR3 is CASSPTGNYGYTF. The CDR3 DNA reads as TGTGCCAGCAGCCCGACAGGGAACTATGGCTACACCTTC. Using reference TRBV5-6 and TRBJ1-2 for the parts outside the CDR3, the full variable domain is DAGVTQSPTHLIKTRGQQVTLRCSPKSGHDTVSWYQQALGQGPQFIFQYYEEEERQRGNFPDRFSGHQFPNYSSELNVNALLLGDSALYLCASSPTGNYGYTFGSGTRLTVV.

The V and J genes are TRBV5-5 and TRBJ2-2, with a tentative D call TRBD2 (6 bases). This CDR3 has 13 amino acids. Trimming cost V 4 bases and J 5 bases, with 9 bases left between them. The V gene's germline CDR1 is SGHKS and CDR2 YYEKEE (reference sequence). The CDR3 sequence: CASSVLATGELFF. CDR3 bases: TGTGCCAGCAGCGTACTAGCTACCGGGGAGCTGTTTTTT.

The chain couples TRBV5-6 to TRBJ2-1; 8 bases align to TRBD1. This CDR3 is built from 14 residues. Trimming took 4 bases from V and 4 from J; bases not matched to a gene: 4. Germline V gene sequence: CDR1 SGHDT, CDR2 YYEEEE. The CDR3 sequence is CASSPQGAYNEQFF. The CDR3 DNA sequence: TGTGCCAGCAGCCCGCAGGGGGCTTACAATGAGCAGTTCTTC.

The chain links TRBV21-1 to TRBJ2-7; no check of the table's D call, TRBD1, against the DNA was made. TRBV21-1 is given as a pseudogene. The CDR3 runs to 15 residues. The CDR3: CASSKGDRGRNEQYF. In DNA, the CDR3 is TGTGCCAGCAGCAAGGGGGACAGGGGGAGGAACGAGCAGTACTTC.

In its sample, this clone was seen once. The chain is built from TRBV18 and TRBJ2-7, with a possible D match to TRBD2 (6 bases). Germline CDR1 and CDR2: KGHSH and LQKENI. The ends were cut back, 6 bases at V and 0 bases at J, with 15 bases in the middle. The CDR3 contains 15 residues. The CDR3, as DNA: TGTGCCAGCTCGACACAACCCGGGAGCTCCTACGAGCAGTACTTC. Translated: CASSTQPGSSYEQYF.

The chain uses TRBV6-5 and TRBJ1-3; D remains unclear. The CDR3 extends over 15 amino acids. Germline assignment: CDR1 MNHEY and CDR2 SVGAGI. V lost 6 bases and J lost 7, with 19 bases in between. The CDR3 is CASSSRGAPANTIYF. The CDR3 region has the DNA TGTGCCAGCAGCAGTAGAGGAGCCCCAGCTAACACCATATATTTT.

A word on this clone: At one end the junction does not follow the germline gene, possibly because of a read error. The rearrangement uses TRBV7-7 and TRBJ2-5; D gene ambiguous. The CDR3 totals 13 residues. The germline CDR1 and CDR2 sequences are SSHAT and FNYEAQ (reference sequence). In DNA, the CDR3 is TGTGCTAGCAGCTTATCACTATATGAGACCCAGTACTTC. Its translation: CASSLSLYETQYF.

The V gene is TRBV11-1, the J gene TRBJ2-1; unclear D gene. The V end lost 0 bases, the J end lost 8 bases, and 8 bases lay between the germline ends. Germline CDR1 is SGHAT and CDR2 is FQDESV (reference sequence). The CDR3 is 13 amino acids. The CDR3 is CASSLARYHEQFF. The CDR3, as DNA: TGTGCCAGCAGCTTAGCTCGGTATCATGAGCAGTTCTTC.

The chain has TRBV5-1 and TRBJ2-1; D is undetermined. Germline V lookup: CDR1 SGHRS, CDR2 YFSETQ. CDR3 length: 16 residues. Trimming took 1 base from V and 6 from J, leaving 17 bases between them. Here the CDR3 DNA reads TGCGCCAGCAGCTTGTTGGGTGGGCGCCTGGGCAATGAGCAGTTCTTC. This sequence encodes CASSLLGGRLGNEQFF.

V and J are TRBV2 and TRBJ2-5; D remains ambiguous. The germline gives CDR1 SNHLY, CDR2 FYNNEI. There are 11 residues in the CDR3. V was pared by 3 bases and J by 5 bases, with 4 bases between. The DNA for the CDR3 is TGTGCCAGCAGTGACGGGGAGACCCAGTACTTC. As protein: CASSDGETQYF. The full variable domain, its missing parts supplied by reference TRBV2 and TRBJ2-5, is EPEVTQTPSHQVTQMGQEVILRCVPISNHLYFYWYRQILGQKVEFLVSFYNNEISEKSEIFDDQFSVERPDGSNFTLKIRSTKLEDSAMYFCASSDGETQYFGPGTRLLVL.

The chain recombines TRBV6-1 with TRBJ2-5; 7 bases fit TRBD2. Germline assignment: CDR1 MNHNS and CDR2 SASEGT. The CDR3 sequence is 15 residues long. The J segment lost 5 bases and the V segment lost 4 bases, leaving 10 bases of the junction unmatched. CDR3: CASSGGGSSSETQYF. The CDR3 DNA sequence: TGTGCCAGCAGTGGGGGGGGGAGTAGTTCGGAGACCCAGTACTTC.

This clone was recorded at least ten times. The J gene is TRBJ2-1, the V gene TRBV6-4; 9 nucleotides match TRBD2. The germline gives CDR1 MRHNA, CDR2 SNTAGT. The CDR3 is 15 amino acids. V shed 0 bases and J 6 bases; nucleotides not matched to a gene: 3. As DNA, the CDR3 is TGTGCCAGCAGTGACTCTAGCGGGAGTAGCAATGAGCAGTTCTTC. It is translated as CASSDSSGSSNEQFF.

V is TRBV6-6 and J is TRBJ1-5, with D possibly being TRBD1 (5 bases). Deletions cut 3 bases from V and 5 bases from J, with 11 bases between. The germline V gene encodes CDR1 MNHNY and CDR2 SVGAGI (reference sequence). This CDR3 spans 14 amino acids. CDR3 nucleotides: TGTGCCAGCAGTTATTCCGGGGGTGATCAGCCCCAGCATTTT. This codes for CASSYSGGDQPQHF.

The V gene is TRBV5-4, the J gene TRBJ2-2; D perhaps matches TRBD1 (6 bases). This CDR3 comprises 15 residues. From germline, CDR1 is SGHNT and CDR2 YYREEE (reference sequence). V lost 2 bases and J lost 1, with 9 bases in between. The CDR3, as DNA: TGTGCCAGCAGCTTTACAGGGAAGAACACCGGGGAGCTGTTTTTT. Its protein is CASSFTGKNTGELFF.

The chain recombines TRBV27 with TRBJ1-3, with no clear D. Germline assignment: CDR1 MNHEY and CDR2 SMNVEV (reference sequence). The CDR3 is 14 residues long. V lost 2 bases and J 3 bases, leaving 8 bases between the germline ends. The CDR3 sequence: CASSLTSLGNTIYF. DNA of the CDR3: TGTGCCAGCAGTTTAACGAGTCTTGGAAACACCATATATTTT.